These 7 T cell receptor beta chains came from one sample sequenced in a study of T cells in localized non-small cell lung cancer. The assay was immunoSEQ multiplex PCR, and TCRdb's table has in-frame clones only and misses some. The sample holds 40,000 to 55,000 clones, 81% seen once. Sequences were derived from peripheral blood mononuclear cells, sampled before any cancer treatment. The receptor source for this set is a man between 40 and 69 years old with stage III lung adenocarcinoma.

V usage is TRBV11-3 and J usage is TRBJ2-2; D remains ambiguous. Germline CDR1 and CDR2: SGHNT and YENEEA. The ends were cut back, 3 bases at V and 7 bases at J, with 6 bases in the middle. This CDR3 region has 12 residues. This CDR3 is CASSFLNGELFF. Here the CDR3 DNA reads TGTGCCAGCAGCTTCCTAAACGGGGAGCTGTTTTTT.

The chain uses TRBV7-9 and TRBJ1-5, with D possibly being TRBD1 (6 bases). Germline V CDR1 and CDR2: SEHNR, FQNEAQ (reference sequence). This CDR3 has 16 residues. Trimming left V 1 base short and J 5 bases short, with 15 bases between. The DNA for the CDR3 is TGTGCCAGCAGCTTAGTGGGCAGGGGTATCGATCAGCCCCAGCATTTT. Protein: CASSLVGRGIDQPQHF.

J is TRBJ2-1 and V is TRBV25-1; TRBD2 agrees at 8 bases. The length of the CDR3 is 12 residues. V lost 5 bases and J lost 14; bases outside the gene matches: 8. Germline V gives CDR1 MGHDK, CDR2 SYGVNS. CDR3 nucleotides: TGTGCCAGCAGTACCCACGGGGGGGCTGAGTTCTTC. It translates to CASSTHGGAEFF.

The sample holds a few counts of this clone. The chain uses TRBV9 and TRBJ2-3; 9 bases line up with TRBD1. After removal of 3 bases from V and 4 bases from J, the junction contained 3 bases not matched to a gene. The V gene's germline CDR1 is SGDLS and CDR2 YYNGEE. The CDR3 sequence is 14 residues long. This CDR3 reads CASSAGQGPDTQYF. Written as DNA, the CDR3 is TGTGCCAGCAGCGCGGGACAGGGACCAGATACGCAGTATTTT.

This chain links TRBV7-2 with TRBJ1-1, with no clear D. V was clipped by 9 bases and J by 0 bases, with 20 bases between them. Germline V lookup: CDR1 SGHTA, CDR2 FQGNSA. CDR3 length: 16 amino acids. Here the CDR3 DNA reads TGTGCCAGAGGAGGTGGGCAGTCGATTTTGAACACTGAAGCTTTCTTT. This codes for CARGGGQSILNTEAFF. Supplemented by reference TRBV7-2 and TRBJ1-1, the full variable domain reads GAGVSQSPSNKVTEKGKDVELRCDPISGHTALYWYRQSLGQGLEFLIYFQGNSAPDKSGLPSDRFSAERTGGSVSTLTIQRTQQEDSAVYLCARGGGQSILNTEAFFGQGTRLTVV.

The V and J genes are TRBV7-8 and TRBJ2-3; 11 bases are a match to TRBD1. There are 15 residues in the CDR3. V was pared by 5 bases and J by 6 bases, with 7 bases of the junction left unmatched. Germline V gene data show CDR1 as SGHVS and CDR2 as FQNEAQ. The CDR3 reads CASSIGQGAWDTQYF. CDR3 coding DNA: TGTGCCAGCAGCATAGGACAGGGGGCATGGGATACGCAGTATTTT.

V gene TRBV19 combines with J gene TRBJ2-3, with D possibly being TRBD2 (6 bases). Germline-derived CDR1 and CDR2 are LNHDA and SQIVND (reference sequence). CDR3 length: 14 residues. The V end was cut by 8 bases, the J end by 3 bases, with 15 bases between. CDR3 coding DNA: TGTGCCAGTGCCGGGACTCGAACTACAGATACGCAGTATTTT. Protein: CASAGTRTTDTQYF.